Listed below are T cell receptor beta chains from one sample, sequenced in a study of T cell responses to AZD1222 COVID-19 vaccine. The table came from immunoSEQ multiplex PCR; TCRdb's copy has only in-frame clones and leaves some out. There are 140,000 to 150,000 clones in the sample; about nine tenths occur only once, and about 4.7% lies in the top ten. The sample here was peripheral blood, taken on day 0 of AZD1222 vaccination. These receptor sequences come from an adult in good health. Each CDR3 is given with its conserved first and last residue. The D gene is left open where the match is weak. The size of a clone is reported for some rows only, either as once, few or many, or as a class for expanded clones.

CDR3: CASSVGGVNEQFF; DNA: TGTGCCAGCAGTGTAGGAGGGGTCAATGAGCAGTTCTTC; D: NA; V: TRBV2; size: NA; J: TRBJ2-1; length: 13
CDR3: CASSGTGQPQHF; DNA: TGTGCCAGCAGCGGGACAGGGCAGCCCCAGCATTTT; D: TRBD1; V: TRBV5-6; size: NA; J: TRBJ1-5; length: 12
CDR3: CASRVWGREKLFF; DNA: TGTGCCAGCCGCGTGTGGGGGAGGGAAAAACTGTTTTTT; D: NA; V: TRBV28; size: few; J: TRBJ1-4; length: 13
CDR3: CASSRTSGGTYNEQFF; DNA: TGTGCCAGCAGCCGGACTAGCGGGGGTACCTACAATGAGCAGTTCTTC; D: TRBD2; V: TRBV9; size: NA; J: TRBJ2-1; length: 16
CDR3: CATRPAGSGNTIYF; DNA: TGTGCCACCAGACCAGCCGGCTCTGGAAACACCATATATTTT; D: NA; V: TRBV15; size: NA; J: TRBJ1-3; length: 14
CDR3: CASSDSPTRPPEF; DNA: TGTGCCAGCAGTGACTCGCCTACTCGACCTCCGGAATTC; D: NA; V: TRBV6-4; size: NA; J: TRBJ2-7; length: 13
CDR3: CASRGQGNTEAFF; DNA: TGTGCCAGCAGGGGACAGGGAAACACTGAAGCTTTCTTT; D: TRBD1; V: TRBV2; size: NA; J: TRBJ1-1; length: 13
CDR3: CASSYRWTSGRAGYNEQFF; DNA: TGTGCCAGCAGTTACCGTTGGACTAGCGGGAGGGCCGGATACAATGAGCAGTTCTTC; D: TRBD2; V: TRBV6-2/TRBV6-3; size: NA; J: TRBJ2-1; length: 19
CDR3: CSVQSWEAFF; DNA: TGCAGCGTTCAATCCTGGGAAGCTTTCTTT; D: NA; V: TRBV29-1; size: NA; J: TRBJ1-1; length: 10
CDR3: CASSNYGKNEQFF; DNA: TGTGCCAGCAGTAATTACGGGAAGAATGAGCAGTTCTTC; D: NA; V: TRBV2; size: NA; J: TRBJ2-1; length: 13
CDR3: CASSLGLAGNAYEQYF; DNA: TGCGCCAGCAGCCTCGGACTAGCGGGCAATGCCTACGAGCAGTACTTC; D: TRBD2; V: TRBV4-1; size: NA; J: TRBJ2-7; length: 16
CDR3: CSASHNYEQYF; DNA: TGCAGTGCTTCCCATAACTACGAGCAGTACTTC; D: NA; V: TRBV20-1; size: NA; J: TRBJ2-7; length: 11
CDR3: CASSQYSSGEKLFF; DNA: TGTGCCAGCAGCCAATACTCATCGGGGGAAAAACTGTTTTTT; D: NA; V: TRBV7-6; size: NA; J: TRBJ1-4; length: 14
CDR3: CASGLGAAYEQYF; DNA: TGTGCCAGCGGTTTAGGAGCCGCCTACGAGCAGTACTTC; D: NA; V: TRBV6-6; size: NA; J: TRBJ2-7; length: 13
CDR3: CASSLGAGGGPLHF; DNA: TGTGCCAGCAGCTTAGGCGCAGGGGGAGGACCCCTCCACTTT; D: TRBD1; V: TRBV7-8; size: NA; J: TRBJ1-6; length: 14
CDR3: CASSLRGASSYNEQFF; DNA: TGCGCCAGCAGCCTCCGGGGCGCGAGCTCCTACAATGAGCAGTTCTTC; D: NA; V: TRBV5-1; size: NA; J: TRBJ2-1; length: 16
CDR3: CASSYDPIRDRGYNEQFF; DNA: TGTGCCAGCAGTTACGACCCAATCAGGGACAGGGGTTACAATGAGCAGTTCTTC; D: TRBD1; V: TRBV6-2/TRBV6-3; size: NA; J: TRBJ2-1; length: 18
CDR3: CASGRPPQETQYF; DNA: TGTGCCAGCGGGAGGCCACCCCAAGAGACCCAGTACTTC; D: NA; V: TRBV3-1/TRBV3-2; size: NA; J: TRBJ2-5; length: 13
CDR3: CASSLTGAANTGELFF; DNA: TGTGCCAGCAGCTTAACGGGGGCGGCGAACACCGGGGAGCTGTTTTTT; D: NA; V: TRBV7-3; size: once; J: TRBJ2-2; length: 16
CDR3: CAISEPGTHPFPEQFF; DNA: TGTGCCATCAGTGAGCCCGGTACCCATCCGTTCCCTGAGCAGTTCTTC; D: NA; V: TRBV10-3; size: NA; J: TRBJ2-1; length: 16
CDR3: CASIPAGTPYNEQFF; DNA: TGTGCCAGTATCCCCGCGGGGACGCCCTACAATGAGCAGTTCTTC; D: NA; V: TRBV19; size: NA; J: TRBJ2-1; length: 15
CDR3: CASSPSSGRGSPLHF; DNA: TGTGCCAGCAGCCCCTCTTCGGGCCGCGGGTCACCCCTCCACTTT; D: NA; V: TRBV7-2; size: NA; J: TRBJ1-6; length: 15
CDR3: CASTPAATGGGNQPQHF; DNA: TGTGCCAGTACCCCAGCGGCGACAGGGGGTGGCAATCAGCCCCAGCATTTT; D: TRBD1; V: TRBV19; size: NA; J: TRBJ1-5; length: 17
CDR3: CASSDSGTSGTLYF; DNA: TGTGCCAGCAGTGACTCAGGGACTAGCGGGACTCTGTACTTC; D: TRBD2; V: TRBV6-4; size: once; J: TRBJ2-7; length: 14
CDR3: CASRTSGRAGANVLTF; DNA: TGTGCCAGCAGGACTAGCGGGAGGGCGGGGGCCAACGTCCTGACTTTC; D: TRBD2; V: TRBV25-1; size: NA; J: TRBJ2-6; length: 16
CDR3: CASSPLGQITDTQYF; DNA: TGCGCCAGCAGCCCCCTGGGACAGATCACAGATACGCAGTATTTT; D: TRBD1; V: TRBV5-1; size: NA; J: TRBJ2-3; length: 15
CDR3: CASSLFPGKETQYF; DNA: TGCGCCAGCAGCTTGTTTCCAGGAAAAGAGACCCAGTACTTC; D: NA; V: TRBV5-1; size: NA; J: TRBJ2-5; length: 14
CDR3: CASRPTLGRAFF; DNA: TGTGCCAGCAGACCCACCTTGGGGCGGGCTTTCTTT; D: NA; V: TRBV28; size: NA; J: TRBJ1-1; length: 12
CDR3: CATSDTRGGSYNEQFF; DNA: TGTGCCACCAGTGATACAAGGGGCGGGTCCTACAATGAGCAGTTCTTC; D: NA; V: TRBV24-1; size: NA; J: TRBJ2-1; length: 16
CDR3: CATSERRTGLAGVHEQFF; DNA: TGTGCCACCAGCGAAAGACGTACGGGACTAGCGGGAGTCCATGAGCAGTTCTTC; D: TRBD2; V: TRBV15; size: once; J: TRBJ2-1; length: 18
CDR3: CASSPPIAGTDTQYF; DNA: TGTGCCAGCTCACCACCGATCGCTGGCACAGATACGCAGTATTTT; D: NA; V: TRBV18; size: NA; J: TRBJ2-3; length: 15
CDR3: CASCRVQVFYNEQFF; DNA: TGTGCCAGCTGCAGAGTACAGGTATTCTACAATGAGCAGTTCTTC; D: NA; V: TRBV6-5; size: NA; J: TRBJ2-1; length: 15
CDR3: CASGGGLPDEQFF; DNA: TGTGCCAGCGGAGGGGGACTACCCGATGAGCAGTTCTTC; D: NA; V: TRBV2; size: NA; J: TRBJ2-1; length: 13
CDR3: CASLRTGDSYGANVLTF; DNA: TGTGCCAGCCTCCGGACAGGGGATTCTTATGGGGCCAACGTCCTGACTTTC; D: TRBD1; V: TRBV7-9; size: NA; J: TRBJ2-6; length: 17
CDR3: CASRDRGLYEQYF; DNA: TGTGCCAGCAGGGACAGGGGGCTCTACGAGCAGTACTTC; D: TRBD1; V: TRBV6-4; size: many; J: TRBJ2-7; length: 13
CDR3: CASSSPDRRLFPQHF; DNA: TGTGCCAGTAGTTCCCCGGACAGGCGATTGTTCCCCCAGCATTTT; D: TRBD1; V: TRBV19; size: NA; J: TRBJ1-5; length: 15
CDR3: CASSLGTGTGGYTF; DNA: TGTGCCAGCAGCTTAGGGACAGGGACTGGTGGCTACACCTTC; D: TRBD1; V: TRBV7-9; size: few; J: TRBJ1-2; length: 14
CDR3: CASSRTGIGGNYGYTF; DNA: TGCGCCAGCAGCCGGACAGGGATTGGCGGTAACTATGGCTACACCTTC; D: TRBD1; V: TRBV4-1; size: NA; J: TRBJ1-2; length: 16
CDR3: CASSLRGYNSPLHF; DNA: TGTGCCAGCAGCCTCCGGGGGTATAATTCACCCCTCCACTTT; D: NA; V: TRBV11-1; size: NA; J: TRBJ1-6; length: 14
CDR3: CASSYDDSGANVLTF; DNA: TGTGCCAGCAGTTACGACGACTCTGGGGCCAACGTCCTGACTTTC; D: NA; V: TRBV6-5; size: few; J: TRBJ2-6; length: 15
CDR3: CASRAETGVSNQPQHF; DNA: TGTGCCAGCAGGGCGGAAACAGGGGTGAGCAATCAGCCCCAGCATTTT; D: TRBD1; V: TRBV7-2; size: NA; J: TRBJ1-5; length: 16
CDR3: CASSLASGSGLEETQYF; DNA: TGCGCCAGCAGCTTGGCTAGCGGGAGCGGCTTAGAAGAGACCCAGTACTTC; D: TRBD2; V: TRBV5-1; size: NA; J: TRBJ2-5; length: 17
CDR3: CASSQRLEREQFF; DNA: TGTGCCAGCAGTCAGCGTCTAGAGCGTGAGCAGTTCTTC; D: NA; V: TRBV6-6; size: NA; J: TRBJ2-1; length: 13
CDR3: CASSPYLQETQYF; DNA: TGTGCCAGCAGCCCTTACTTACAAGAGACCCAGTACTTC; D: NA; V: TRBV12-3/TRBV12-4; size: NA; J: TRBJ2-5; length: 13
CDR3: CASSLLPGLSYEQYF; DNA: TGTGCCAGCAGTCTTCTTCCGGGACTTTCCTACGAGCAGTACTTC; D: NA; V: TRBV11-1; size: few; J: TRBJ2-7; length: 15
CDR3: CSVGGLSDTDTQYF; DNA: TGCAGCGTGGGGGGCTTGTCGGACACAGATACGCAGTATTTT; D: NA; V: TRBV29-1; size: NA; J: TRBJ2-3; length: 14
CDR3: CASSRTYHGYTF; DNA: TGTGCCAGCAGCCGGACCTACCATGGCTACACCTTC; D: NA; V: TRBV28; size: NA; J: TRBJ1-2; length: 12
CDR3: CASSLDPGIYNEQFF; DNA: TGTGCCAGCAGCTTGGACCCGGGCATTTACAATGAGCAGTTCTTC; D: NA; V: TRBV5-8; size: NA; J: TRBJ2-1; length: 15
CDR3: CSARGHTEAFF; DNA: TGCAGTGCTAGGGGCCACACTGAAGCTTTCTTT; D: NA; V: TRBV20-1; size: NA; J: TRBJ1-1; length: 11
CDR3: CASRLTGTGSYEQYF; DNA: TGTGCCAGTAGGCTTACCGGGACAGGGAGCTACGAGCAGTACTTC; D: TRBD1; V: TRBV19; size: NA; J: TRBJ2-7; length: 15
CDR3: CSSEQNYTF; DNA: TGCAGCTCCGAACAGAACTACACCTTC; D: NA; V: TRBV29-1; size: NA; J: TRBJ1-2; length: 9
CDR3: CASRGQGYEKLFF; DNA: TGTGCCAGCAGGGGACAGGGGTATGAAAAACTGTTTTTT; D: TRBD1; V: TRBV2; size: NA; J: TRBJ1-4; length: 13
CDR3: CASSEGRASGELFF; DNA: TGCGCCAGCAGTGAAGGCAGGGCTAGCGGGGAGCTGTTTTTT; D: NA; V: TRBV10-1; size: NA; J: TRBJ2-2; length: 14
CDR3: CASSLEAGEETQYF; DNA: TGCGCCAGCAGCTTGGAAGCGGGAGAAGAGACCCAGTACTTC; D: TRBD2; V: TRBV5-1; size: NA; J: TRBJ2-5; length: 14
CDR3: CASSLISYGYTF; DNA: TGTGCCAGCAGCTTAATCTCCTATGGCTACACCTTC; D: NA; V: TRBV7-3; size: NA; J: TRBJ1-2; length: 12
CDR3: CAIPPRGGAPSYEQYF; DNA: TGTGCCATCCCCCCTAGAGGAGGGGCCCCCTCCTACGAGCAGTACTTC; D: NA; V: TRBV19; size: NA; J: TRBJ2-7; length: 16